The 19 T cell receptor beta chains presented below share a single source sample, sequenced in a study of T cells after yellow fever vaccination. One entry per CDR3 protein results from TCRdb running MiXCR on the 5' RACE reads. The table lists a few hundred thousand distinct CDR3 sequences, around 8.1% of them singletons. The material was PBMCs, obtained around 45 days after the first yellow fever vaccination. Source of these receptors: a man aged 18 to 30 who received the YFV17D yellow fever vaccine.

The gene calls are TRBV7-9 and TRBJ2-5; TRBD1 agrees at 8 bases. The germline V gene encodes CDR1 SEHNR and CDR2 FQNEAQ (reference sequence). V shed 5 bases and J 3 bases; nucleotides not matched to a gene: 5. The CDR3 covers 14 residues. The CDR3 DNA reads as TGTGCCAGCAGCCAGACAGGGGTGAAAGAGACCCAGTACTTC. The encoded protein is CASSQTGVKETQYF.

This clonotype was observed a few times. The chain combines TRBV5-1 with TRBJ1-5; D is ambiguous. This CDR3 comprises 14 residues. CDR1 and CDR2 (germline): SGHRS, YFSETQ. Trimming took off 4 bases at V and 8 bases at J, with 16 bases between the two ends. The CDR3 DNA sequence: TGCGCCAGCAGCCGAACTCTGGGCGAGGAGCCCCAGCATTTT. Residues: CASSRTLGEEPQHF.

Only a few counts were recorded for this clonotype. The chain employs TRBV20-1 and TRBJ2-7; D is unresolved. Germline V lookup: CDR1 DFQATT, CDR2 SNEGSKA (reference sequence). This CDR3 spans 16 amino acids. The CDR3 DNA reads as TGCTGTGCTAGAGATATCACCTCCGCCTCTGCCTACGAGCAGTACGTC. Protein product: CCARDITSASAYEQYV.

V gene TRBV20-1 combines with J gene TRBJ2-3; 11 nucleotides line up with TRBD2. The germline V gene has CDR1 DFQATT and CDR2 SNEGSKA (reference sequence). The CDR3 covers 14 residues. The CDR3 loop is CSPNSGGDSNTQYF. The CDR3 region has the DNA TGCAGCCCAAATAGCGGGGGGGATTCAAATACGCAGTATTTT.

The V and J genes are TRBV20-1 and TRBJ1-5; tentative D call: TRBD1 (6 bases). This CDR3 spans 14 amino acids. Germline CDR1 and CDR2: DFQATT and SNEGSKA (reference sequence). The V end was cut by 7 bases, the J end by 0 bases, with 13 bases between. The CDR3 region has the DNA TGCAGTGGGGGGCGGAAAGGTAGCAATCAGCCCCAGCATTTT. Protein sequence: CSGGRKGSNQPQHF.

This clonotype turned up a few times. The rearrangement links TRBV15 to TRBJ1-1; TRBD1 might be the D (6 bases). The CDR3 has 15 amino acids. V shed 5 bases and J shed 1 base, with 14 bases lying between them. Germline V gene sequence: CDR1 LNHNV, CDR2 YYDKDF (reference sequence). Written as DNA, the CDR3 is TGTGCCACCAGCGGTCCAGCGACAGGGAACACTGAAGCTTTCTTT. Its protein product is CATSGPATGNTEAFF. Full variable domain (remainder filled in from reference TRBV15 and TRBJ1-1): DAMVIQNPRYQVTQFGKPVTLSCSQTLNHNVMYWYQQKSSQAPKLLFHYYDKDFNNEADTPDNFQSRRPNTSFCFLDIRSPGLGDTAMYLCATSGPATGNTEAFFGQGTRLTVV.

The genes are TRBV24-1 and TRBJ2-5, with D maybe TRBD1 (6 bases). The CDR3 covers 15 residues. Trimming took off 5 bases at V and 0 bases at J, with 12 bases between the two ends. Germline CDR1 KGHDR, CDR2 SFDVKD. The CDR3 is CATSGLQGNQETQYF. The DNA for the CDR3 is TGTGCCACCAGTGGTCTACAGGGAAACCAAGAGACCCAGTACTTC.

This clonotype was detected only a few times. The limits of the CDR3 on the DNA are not certain, so only TCRdb's listed CDR3 is given. The CDR3 here is CASSFGQGSLGGFF. The chain has TRBV5-1 and TRBJ2-1; TRBD1, as called in the table, went unchecked against the DNA. Including both end residues, the CDR3 is 14 amino acids long. Germline loops: CDR1 SGHRS, CDR2 YFSETQ.

This clonotype was seen only a few times. V is TRBV9 and J is TRBJ2-1; D perhaps matches TRBD1 (6 bases). The V end lost 4 bases, the J end lost 7 bases, and 12 bases lay between the germline ends. This CDR3 is 13 amino acids long. Germline assignment: CDR1 SGDLS and CDR2 YYNGEE. The CDR3 region has the DNA TGTGCCAGCAGCCCAGGGGTATATAATGAGCAGTTCTTC. This codes for CASSPGVYNEQFF.

The chain combines TRBV29-1 with TRBJ1-1, with 7 nucleotides matching TRBD1. The CDR3 extends over 14 amino acids. Germline assignment: CDR1 SQVTM and CDR2 ANQGSEA. Losses at the gene ends were 6 bases for V and 3 bases for J; bases not matched to a gene: 10. The CDR3 sequence: CSVSHGGTDTEAFF. CDR3 coding DNA: TGCAGCGTCTCCCACGGAGGGACAGACACTGAAGCTTTCTTT.

The gene calls are TRBV5-6 and TRBJ2-7; 10 nucleotides line up with TRBD1. CDR1 is SGHDT and CDR2 is YYEEEE in the germline V gene. The CDR3 runs 14 residues. CDR3 region: CAISLTGGSHEQYV. The CDR3 coding sequence is TGTGCCATCAGCTTGACAGGGGGCTCGCACGAGCAGTACGTC.

For the CDR3, the DNA is TGTGCCAGCAGCTTATTCTGGACGGGACAGGGTAATTCACCCCTCCACTTT. This sequence encodes CASSLFWTGQGNSPLHF. The chain uses TRBV7-2 and TRBJ1-6; 9 bases agree with TRBD1. From germline, CDR1 is SGHTA and CDR2 FQGNSA. V dropped 2 bases and J dropped 6; count of bases not matched to a gene: 8. The CDR3 spans 17 residues.

This clonotype was detected only a few times. This chain connects TRBV7-3 to TRBJ2-3; 9 bases map to TRBD1. Germline CDR1 SGHTA, CDR2 FQGTGA. This CDR3 region has 15 residues. Trimming removed 2 bases from V and 5 bases from J; junction bases left unmatched: 5. The CDR3 coding sequence is TGTGCCAGCAGCTTAGACAGGGGGTATGGAGATACGCAGTATTTT. Its protein product is CASSLDRGYGDTQYF.

In its sample, this clonotype was seen a few times. V and J are TRBV11-2 and TRBJ1-1, with D tentatively TRBD1 (6 bases). Germline loops: CDR1 SGHAT, CDR2 FQNNGV. V gave up 7 bases and J gave up 11 bases, with 17 bases separating them. CDR3 length: 12 residues. The CDR3 nucleotides are TGTGCCAGCACCTCGGGGGCGGGGTCGGCTTTCTTT. This translates into CASTSGAGSAFF.

This clonotype has ten or more counts. J is TRBJ2-2 and V is TRBV5-6; TRBD2 matches at 7 bases. V was clipped by 0 bases and J by 5 bases; unmatched bases: 7. The CDR3 length is 16 residues. Germline V gene sequence: CDR1 SGHDT, CDR2 YYEEEE. The CDR3 is CASSLERRGVTGELFF. CDR3 sequence (DNA): TGTGCCAGCAGCTTGGAGCGACGGGGGGTTACCGGGGAGCTGTTTTTT.

This clonotype was seen a handful of times. The CDR3 DNA reads TGTGCCAGCAGCTTACTTTCGGGACATTTCTCTGGAAACACCATATATTTT. This sequence encodes CASSLLSGHFSGNTIYF. The chain employs TRBV7-9 and TRBJ1-3; D is possibly TRBD1 (6 bases). V lost 2 bases to trimming and J lost 0 bases, with 14 bases between them. The CDR3 loop spans 17 amino acids. The germline V gene encodes CDR1 SEHNR and CDR2 FQNEAQ (reference sequence).

This clonotype was seen more than once but under ten times. This rearrangement joins TRBV7-2 to TRBJ1-1; maybe TRBD1 (5 bases). The germline V gene has CDR1 SGHTA and CDR2 FQGNSA. Trimming cost V 0 bases and J 9 bases, with 14 bases left between them. The CDR3 consists of 14 residues. The CDR3 region has the DNA TGTGCCAGCAGCTTAGCGCTTAGGACACCGAAAGCTTTCTTT. Translating it yields CASSLALRTPKAFF.

This clonotype was counted between two and nine times. This rearrangement joins TRBV20-1 to TRBJ2-2, with TRBD1 as a possible D gene (5 bases). Trimming cost V 3 bases and J 2 bases, with 10 bases left between them. The CDR3 is 14 residues long. Germline V gene sequence: CDR1 DFQATT, CDR2 SNEGSKA (reference sequence). The CDR3 spells CSASGHVNTGELFF. As DNA, the CDR3 is TGCAGTGCTAGTGGACACGTCAACACCGGGGAGCTGTTTTTT.

This clonotype was detected ten times or more. CDR3 in DNA: TGTGCCAGCAGCTTAGCGCTGGCAGGCGCCTACGAGCAGTACTTC. This translates into CASSLALAGAYEQYF. The chain carries TRBV7-8 and TRBJ2-7; D is unresolved. Trimming removed 0 bases at V and 2 bases at J, with 11 bases between. The V gene's germline CDR1 is SGHVS and CDR2 FQNEAQ. The CDR3 runs 15 residues. The whole variable domain, filled in from reference TRBV7-8 and TRBJ2-7, reads GAGVSQSPRYKVAKRGQDVALRCDPISGHVSLFWYQQALGQGPEFLTYFQNEAQLDKSGLPSDRFFAERPEGSVSTLKIQRTQQEDSAVYLCASSLALAGAYEQYFGPGTRLTVT.